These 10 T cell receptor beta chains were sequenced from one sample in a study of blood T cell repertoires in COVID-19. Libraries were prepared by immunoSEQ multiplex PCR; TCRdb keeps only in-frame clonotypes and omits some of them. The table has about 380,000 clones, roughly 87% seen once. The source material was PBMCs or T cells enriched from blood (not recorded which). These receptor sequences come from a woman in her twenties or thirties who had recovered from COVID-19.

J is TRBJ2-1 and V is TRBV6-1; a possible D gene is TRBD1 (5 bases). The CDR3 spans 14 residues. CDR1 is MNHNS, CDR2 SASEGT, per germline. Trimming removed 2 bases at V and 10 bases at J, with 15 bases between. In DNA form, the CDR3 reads TGTGCCAGCAGTGAAAGGACAAAGTTGGTCGAGCAGTTCTTC. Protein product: CASSERTKLVEQFF.

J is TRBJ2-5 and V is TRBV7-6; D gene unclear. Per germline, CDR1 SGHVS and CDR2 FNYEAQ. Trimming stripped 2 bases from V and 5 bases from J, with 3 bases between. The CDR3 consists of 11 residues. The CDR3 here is CASSLSETQYF. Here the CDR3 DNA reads TGTGCCAGCAGCTTAAGCGAGACCCAGTACTTC.

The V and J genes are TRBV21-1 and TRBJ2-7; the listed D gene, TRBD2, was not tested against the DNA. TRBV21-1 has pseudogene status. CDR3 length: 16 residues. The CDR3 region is CASSKDERARSYEQYF. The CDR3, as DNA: TGTGCCAGCAGCAAAGATGAGCGGGCCCGATCCTACGAGCAGTACTTC.

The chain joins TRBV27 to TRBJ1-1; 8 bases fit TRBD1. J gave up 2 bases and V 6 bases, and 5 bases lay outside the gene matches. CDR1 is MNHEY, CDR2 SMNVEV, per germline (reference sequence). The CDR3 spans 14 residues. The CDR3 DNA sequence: TGTGCCAGCAGCTGGACAGGGCAAAACACTGAAGCTTTCTTT. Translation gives CASSWTGQNTEAFF.

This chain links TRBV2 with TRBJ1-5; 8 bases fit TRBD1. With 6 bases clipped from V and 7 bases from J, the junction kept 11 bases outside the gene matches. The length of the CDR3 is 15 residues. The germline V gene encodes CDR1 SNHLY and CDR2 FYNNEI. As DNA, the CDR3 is TGTGCCAGCAGCGAGCAGGGGGCGCGGGGGCAGCCCCAGCATTTT. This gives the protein CASSEQGARGQPQHF.

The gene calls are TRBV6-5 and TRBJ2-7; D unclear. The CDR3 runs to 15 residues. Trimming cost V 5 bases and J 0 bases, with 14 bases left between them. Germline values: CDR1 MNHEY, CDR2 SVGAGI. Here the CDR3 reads CASSRESFSSYEQYF. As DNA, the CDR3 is TGTGCCAGCAGTCGCGAGAGTTTTAGCTCCTACGAGCAGTACTTC.

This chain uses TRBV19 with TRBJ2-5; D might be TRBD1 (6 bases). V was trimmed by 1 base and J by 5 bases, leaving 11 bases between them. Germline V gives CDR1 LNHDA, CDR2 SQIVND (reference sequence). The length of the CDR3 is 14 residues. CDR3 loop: CASSIGWDTETQYF. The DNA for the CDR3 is TGTGCCAGTAGTATAGGATGGGACACCGAGACCCAGTACTTC.

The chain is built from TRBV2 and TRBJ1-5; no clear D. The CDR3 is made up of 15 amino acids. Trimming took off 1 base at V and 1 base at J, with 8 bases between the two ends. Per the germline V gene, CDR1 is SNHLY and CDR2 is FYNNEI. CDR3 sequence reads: CASSEGVASNQPQHF. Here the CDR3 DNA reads TGTGCCAGCAGTGAAGGGGTAGCAAGCAATCAGCCCCAGCATTTT.

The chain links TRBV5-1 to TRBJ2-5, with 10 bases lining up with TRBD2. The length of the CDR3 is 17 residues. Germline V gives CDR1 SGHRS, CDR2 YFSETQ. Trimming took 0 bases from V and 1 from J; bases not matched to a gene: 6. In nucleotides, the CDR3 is TGCGCCAGCAGCTTGGCCCTCGGACTAGCGGCCCAAGAGACCCAGTACTTC. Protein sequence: CASSLALGLAAQETQYF.

As DNA, the CDR3 is TGTGCCAGCTCACCAGGGGCTGGCACAGATACGCAGTATTTT. This encodes CASSPGAGTDTQYF. The rearrangement links TRBV18 to TRBJ2-3, with D perhaps matching TRBD1 (5 bases). V was shortened by 2 bases and J by 1 base, with 7 bases between the two germline ends. The CDR3 totals 14 residues. Germline V gene data show CDR1 as KGHSH and CDR2 as LQKENI.